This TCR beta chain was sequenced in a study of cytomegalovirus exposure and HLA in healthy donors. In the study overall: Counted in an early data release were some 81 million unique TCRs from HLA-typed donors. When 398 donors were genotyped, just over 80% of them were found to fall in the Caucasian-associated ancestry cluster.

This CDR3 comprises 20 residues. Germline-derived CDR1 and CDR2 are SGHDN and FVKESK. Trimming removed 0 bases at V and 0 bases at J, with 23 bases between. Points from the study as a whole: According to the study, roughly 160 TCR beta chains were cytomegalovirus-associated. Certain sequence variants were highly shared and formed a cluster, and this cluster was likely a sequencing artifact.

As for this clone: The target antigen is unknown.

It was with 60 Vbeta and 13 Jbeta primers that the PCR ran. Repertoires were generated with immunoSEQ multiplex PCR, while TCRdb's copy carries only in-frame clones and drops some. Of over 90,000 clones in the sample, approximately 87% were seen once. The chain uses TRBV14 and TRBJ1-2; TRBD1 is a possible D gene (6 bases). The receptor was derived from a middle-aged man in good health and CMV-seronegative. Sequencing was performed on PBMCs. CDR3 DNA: TGTGCCAGCAGCCAAGATCCCCTGGGGGCGACGTTCAGGGCTAACTATGGCTACACCTTC. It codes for CASSQDPLGATFRANYGYTF.